This T cell receptor (beta chain) is from a study of shared clonotypes between healthy human individuals. In the naive CD8 group, cells lacked CD45RO and were positively selected for CCR7, so terminally differentiated effector memory CD45RA+ cells were left out. Libraries were prepared by immunoSEQ multiplex PCR; TCRdb keeps only in-frame clonotypes and omits some of them. The table includes nearly 2 million clones, about 95% detected once. The V end was cut by 1 base, the J end by 4 bases, with 12 bases between. The CDR3 has 15 residues. Germline-derived CDR1 and CDR2 are MNHEY and SVGAGI. The V and J genes are TRBV6-5 and TRBJ2-3; D perhaps matches TRBD1 (6 bases). The source material was naive CD8+ T cells sorted from blood. The TCR comes from a man between 18 and 29 years old in good health. CDR3 amino acids: CASSYYSRGADTQYF. The DNA for the CDR3 is TGTGCCAGCAGTTACTATTCCAGGGGTGCAGATACGCAGTATTTT.